The present entry profiles one TCR beta chain with its context. Its matching antigen is unknown. These data are taken from a study of T-cell memory formation after mild COVID-19. General observations from the study: Balance between CD4 and CD8 was seen in clones contracting day 15 to 85, and a CD4+ lean was seen in later expanders. Specificity for SARS-CoV-2 was not confirmed among the second-wave clones peaking on day 37.

This CDR3 is built from 14 residues. Looked up from germline, CDR1 is DFQATT and CDR2 is SNEGSKA (reference sequence). V trimming: 5 bases; J trimming: 0 bases; junction bases outside the gene matches: 6. Constant-segment primers were used for 5'RACE, and the resulting TCR alpha and TCR beta cDNA libraries carried sample barcodes and UMIs. TCRdb redid the calling of the 5' RACE reads with MiXCR, one entry per CDR3 protein. Of fewer than 250,000 distinct CDR3 sequences listed, over 9.5% are singletons. The chain is built from TRBV20-1 and TRBJ2-7, with TRBD1 identical over 8 bases. Sample: PBMCs or a T cell subset sorted from them (not recorded which). The TCR sequence derives from a man between 18 and 35 years old who had mild COVID-19 (a few samples of this study predate the infection). Cell type and time point are not known. The CDR3 DNA reads TGCAGTGCTCTACCACAGGGGGTCTCCTACGAGCAGTACTTC. Its translation: CSALPQGVSYEQYF.